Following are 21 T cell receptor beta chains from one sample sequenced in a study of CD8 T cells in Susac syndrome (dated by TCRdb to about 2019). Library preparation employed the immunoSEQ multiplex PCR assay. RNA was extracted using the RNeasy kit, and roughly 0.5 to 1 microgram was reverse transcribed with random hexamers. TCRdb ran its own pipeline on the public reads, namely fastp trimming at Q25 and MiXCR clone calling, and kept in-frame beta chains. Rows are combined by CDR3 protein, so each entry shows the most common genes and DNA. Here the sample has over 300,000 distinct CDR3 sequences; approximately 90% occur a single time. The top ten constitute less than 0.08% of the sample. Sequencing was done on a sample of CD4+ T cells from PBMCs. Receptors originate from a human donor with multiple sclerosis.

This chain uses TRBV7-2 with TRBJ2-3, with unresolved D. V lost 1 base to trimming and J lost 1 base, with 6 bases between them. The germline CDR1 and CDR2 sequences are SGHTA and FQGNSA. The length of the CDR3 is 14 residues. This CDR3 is CASSLDVGTDTQYF. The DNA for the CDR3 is TGTGCCAGCAGCTTAGACGTGGGCACAGATACGCAGTATTTT.

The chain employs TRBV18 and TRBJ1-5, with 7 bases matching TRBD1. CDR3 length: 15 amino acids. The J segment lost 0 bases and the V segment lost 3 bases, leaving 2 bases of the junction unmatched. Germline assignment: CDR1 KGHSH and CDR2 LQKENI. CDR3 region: CASSPDRYSNQPQHF. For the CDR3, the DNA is TGTGCCAGCTCACCGGACAGGTATAGCAATCAGCCCCAGCATTTT.

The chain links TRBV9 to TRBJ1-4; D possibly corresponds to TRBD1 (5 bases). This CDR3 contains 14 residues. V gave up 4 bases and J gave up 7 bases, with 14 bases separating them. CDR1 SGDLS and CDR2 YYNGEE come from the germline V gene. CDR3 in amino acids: CASSLGGVGEKLFF. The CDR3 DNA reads TGTGCCAGCAGCCTCGGGGGGGTCGGTGAAAAACTGTTTTTT.

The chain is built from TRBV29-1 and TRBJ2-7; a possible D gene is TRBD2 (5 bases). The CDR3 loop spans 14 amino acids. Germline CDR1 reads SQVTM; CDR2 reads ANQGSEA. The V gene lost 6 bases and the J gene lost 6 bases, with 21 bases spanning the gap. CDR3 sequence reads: CSVTSGGSPREQYF. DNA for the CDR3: TGCAGCGTGACGTCTGGAGGATCCCCACGCGAGCAGTACTTC.

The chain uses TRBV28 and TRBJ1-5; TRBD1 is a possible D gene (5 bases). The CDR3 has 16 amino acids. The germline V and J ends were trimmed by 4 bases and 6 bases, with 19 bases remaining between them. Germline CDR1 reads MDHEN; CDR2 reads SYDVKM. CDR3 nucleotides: TGTGCCAGCAGTTCCCCGGGGCCAGGGCGGCGTCAGCCCCAGCATTTT. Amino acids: CASSSPGPGRRQPQHF.

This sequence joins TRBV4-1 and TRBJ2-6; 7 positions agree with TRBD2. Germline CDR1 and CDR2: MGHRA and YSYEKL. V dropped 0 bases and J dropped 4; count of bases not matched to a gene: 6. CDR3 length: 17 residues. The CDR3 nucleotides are TGCGCCAGCAGCCAAGATCTCCTAGCGGCAGGGGCCAACGTCCTGACTTTC. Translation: CASSQDLLAAGANVLTF.

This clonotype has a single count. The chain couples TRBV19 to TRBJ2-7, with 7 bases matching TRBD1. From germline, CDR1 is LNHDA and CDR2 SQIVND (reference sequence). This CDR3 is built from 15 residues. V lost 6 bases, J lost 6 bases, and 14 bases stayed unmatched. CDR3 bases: TGTGCCAGTAGCCGCCCAGGGACAGTAACCCGCGAGCAGTACTTC. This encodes CASSRPGTVTREQYF. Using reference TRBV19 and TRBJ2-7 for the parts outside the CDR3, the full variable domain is DGGITQSPKYLFRKEGQNVTLSCEQNLNHDAMYWYRQDPGQGLRLIYYSQIVNDFQKGDIAEGYSVSREKKESFPLTVTSAQKNPTAFYLCASSRPGTVTREQYFGPGTRLTVT.

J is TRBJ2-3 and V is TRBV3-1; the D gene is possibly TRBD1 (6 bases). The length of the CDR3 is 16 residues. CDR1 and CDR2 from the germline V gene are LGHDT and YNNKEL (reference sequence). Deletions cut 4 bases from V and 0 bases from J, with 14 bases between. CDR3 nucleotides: TGTGCCAGCAGCCTTCTACAGGGAGAGAGCACAGATACGCAGTATTTT. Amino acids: CASSLLQGESTDTQYF.

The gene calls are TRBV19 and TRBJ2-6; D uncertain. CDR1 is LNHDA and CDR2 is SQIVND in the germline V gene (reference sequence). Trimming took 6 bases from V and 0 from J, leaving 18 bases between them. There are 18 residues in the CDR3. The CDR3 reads CASSELVRRSSGANVLTF. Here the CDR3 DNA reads TGTGCCAGTAGCGAGCTTGTCAGACGCTCCTCTGGGGCCAACGTCCTGACTTTC.

The CDR3 nucleotides read TGTGCCAGCAGATTCGATTTACAAGAGACCCAGTACTTC. This gives the protein CASRFDLQETQYF. V is TRBV2 and J is TRBJ2-5, with no clear D. Trimming removed 6 bases from V and 2 bases from J, with 10 bases in between. CDR3 length: 13 residues. Germline CDR1 reads SNHLY; CDR2 reads FYNNEI.

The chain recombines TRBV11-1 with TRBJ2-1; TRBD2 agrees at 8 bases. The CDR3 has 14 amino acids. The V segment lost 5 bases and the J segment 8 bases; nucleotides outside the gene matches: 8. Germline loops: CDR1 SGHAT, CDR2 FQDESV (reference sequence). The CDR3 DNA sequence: TGTGCCAGCAGCCCCGGGACTAGAAGTTATGAGCAGTTCTTC. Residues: CASSPGTRSYEQFF.

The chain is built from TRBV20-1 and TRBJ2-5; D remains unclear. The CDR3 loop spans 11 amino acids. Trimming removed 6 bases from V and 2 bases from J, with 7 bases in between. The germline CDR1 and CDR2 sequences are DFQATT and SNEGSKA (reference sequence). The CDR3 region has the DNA TGCAGTGCACGGAAACAAGAGACCCAGTACTTC. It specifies CSARKQETQYF.

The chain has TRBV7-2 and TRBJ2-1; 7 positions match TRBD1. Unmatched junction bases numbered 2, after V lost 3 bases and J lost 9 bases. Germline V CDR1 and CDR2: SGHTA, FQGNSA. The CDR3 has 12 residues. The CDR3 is CASSLTGIEQFF. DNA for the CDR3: TGTGCCAGCAGCTTGACAGGGATTGAGCAGTTCTTC.

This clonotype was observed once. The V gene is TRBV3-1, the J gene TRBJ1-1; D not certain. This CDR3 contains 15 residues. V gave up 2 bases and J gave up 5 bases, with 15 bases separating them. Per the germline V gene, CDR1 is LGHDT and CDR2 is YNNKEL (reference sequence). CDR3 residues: CASSQRSMGRTEAFF. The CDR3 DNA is TGTGCCAGCAGCCAACGGTCGATGGGGAGGACTGAAGCTTTCTTT.

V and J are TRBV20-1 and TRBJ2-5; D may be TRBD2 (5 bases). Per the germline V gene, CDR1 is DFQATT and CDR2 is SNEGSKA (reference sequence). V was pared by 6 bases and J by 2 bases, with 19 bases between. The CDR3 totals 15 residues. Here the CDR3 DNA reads TGCAGTGCCCATGACGGGATTTTCCCACAAGAGACCCAGTACTTC. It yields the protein CSAHDGIFPQETQYF.

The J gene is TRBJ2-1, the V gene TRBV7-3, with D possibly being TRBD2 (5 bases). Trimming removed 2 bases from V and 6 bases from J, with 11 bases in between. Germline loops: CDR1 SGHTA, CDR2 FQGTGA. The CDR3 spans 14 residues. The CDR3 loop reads CASSLVPSRNEQFF. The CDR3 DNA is TGTGCCAGCAGCTTAGTTCCTAGCCGCAATGAGCAGTTCTTC.

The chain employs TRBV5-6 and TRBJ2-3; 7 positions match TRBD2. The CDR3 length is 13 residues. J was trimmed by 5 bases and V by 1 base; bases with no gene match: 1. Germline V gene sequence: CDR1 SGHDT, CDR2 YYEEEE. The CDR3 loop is CASSLLAGDTQYF. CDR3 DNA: TGTGCCAGCAGCTTGTTAGCGGGAGATACGCAGTATTTT.

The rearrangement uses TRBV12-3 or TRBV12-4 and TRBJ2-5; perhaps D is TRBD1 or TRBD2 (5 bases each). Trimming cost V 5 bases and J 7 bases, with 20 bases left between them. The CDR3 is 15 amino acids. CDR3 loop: CASSPRVGVQGTQYF. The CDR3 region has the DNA TGTGCCAGCAGTCCAAGAGTGGGGGTCCAGGGGACCCAGTACTTC.

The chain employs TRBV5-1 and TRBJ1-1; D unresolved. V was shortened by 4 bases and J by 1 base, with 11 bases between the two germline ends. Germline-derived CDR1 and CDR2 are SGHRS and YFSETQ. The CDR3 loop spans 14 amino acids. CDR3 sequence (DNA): TGCGCCAGCAGCCTCCCCGCCCAGAACACTGAAGCTTTCTTT. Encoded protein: CASSLPAQNTEAFF.

CDR3 in DNA: TGCAGTGCTAGATCAGATGTGGCAGATACGCAGTATTTT. It codes for CSARSDVADTQYF. V and J are TRBV20-1 and TRBJ2-3, with D unclear. The V end lost 2 bases, the J end lost 4 bases, and 10 bases lay between the germline ends. Germline V gene data show CDR1 as DFQATT and CDR2 as SNEGSKA (reference sequence). The CDR3 has 13 residues.

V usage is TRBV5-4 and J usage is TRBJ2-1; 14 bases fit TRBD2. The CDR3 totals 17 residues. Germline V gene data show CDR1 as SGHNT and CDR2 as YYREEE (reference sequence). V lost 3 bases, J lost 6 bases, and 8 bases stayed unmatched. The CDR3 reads CASSYKGTSGGANEQFF. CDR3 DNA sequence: TGTGCCAGCAGCTACAAGGGGACTAGCGGGGGCGCCAATGAGCAGTTCTTC.